A single T cell receptor (beta chain) is shown here with its context. Assay used: immunoSEQ multiplex PCR; TCRdb lists only in-frame clones, some missing. The sample includes approximately 190,000 clones, around nine tenths of them seen just once. The sample comes from a study of blood T cell repertoires in COVID-19. Whole-study context: Donors in the United States, Italy and Spain gave samples during acute or convalescent COVID-19.

This CDR3 is 14 amino acids long. The source is a man between 65 and 85 years old with active or convalescent COVID-19. The V call is TRBV21-1, the J call TRBJ2-1; no check of the table's D call, TRBD2, against the DNA was made. TRBV21-1 is annotated as a pseudogene. The sequencing sample was made of peripheral blood. CDR3 sequence: CASSRTKSYNEQFF. CDR3 DNA sequence: TGTGCCAGCAGCAGGACTAAATCCTACAATGAGCAGTTCTTC.